This T cell receptor (beta chain) came from a study of Ad26.COV2.S vaccination and SARS-CoV-2 variants. About the study: A participant enrolled in the COV1001 Ad26.COV2.S trial arm provided the sample.

The treatment denotes: some 19 received Ad26.COV2.S at low or high dose, single or two shots; roughly five received placebo; per-sample allocation not given. The investigators took samples on day 63 after the first vaccine or placebo injection. An adult aged 18-55 years in Boston served as the donor. Germline V gives CDR1 SGHVS, CDR2 FQNEAQ. V lost 5 bases to trimming and J lost 11 bases, with 12 bases between them. There are 12 residues in the CDR3. Overall study results and limits: Placebo recipients and vaccine recipients were similar in non-spike TCR breadth.

Concerning this clone: Its antigen is currently unknown.

TCRdb's table, derived via immunoSEQ multiplex PCR, lists solely in-frame clones and lacks some. This repertoire shows 350,000 to 450,000 clones, around 87% found once; its top ten account for around 3.6%. Sequenced material: peripheral blood, taken in a trial of Ad26.COV2.S vaccine versus placebo. The TCR originated in a person between 18 and 65 years old who received the Ad26.COV2.S COVID-19 vaccine or a placebo. This sequence joins TRBV7-8 and TRBJ1-4, with unresolved D. In DNA form, the CDR3 reads TGTGCCAGCAGCCCCCTGATCGGGAAACTGTTTTTT. Amino acid sequence: CASSPLIGKLFF.